Only a few counts were recorded for the clone carrying this T cell receptor beta chain. Its antigen is not known. Expressed TCRB transcripts were sequenced, since all the RNA that had been isolated was reverse transcribed. It was found that naive, central memory and regulatory T cell samples averaged about 3.4 million reads. Here immunoSEQ multiplex PCR was the method, and the copy in TCRdb shows in-frame clones only, minus some. The repertoire consists of around 310,000 clones, with roughly 12% occurring once and the leading ten covering around 0.016%. V lost 4 bases to trimming and J lost 11 bases; unmatched junction nucleotides: 5. CDR3 size: 12 residues. Germline assignment: CDR1 LGHNT and CDR2 FRNRAP. This entry belongs to a study of beta chain features in type 1 diabetes. At the level of the study: The patient and healthy donor groups were comparable for age, gender and cell yields. General observations from the study: For TCRB rearrangement, an influence of HLA type remained unresolved here. TCRB CDR3 length was moderately but significantly reduced in all four CD4+ subsets of Type 1 diabetes patients.

The V call is TRBV12-5, the J call TRBJ2-1; 7 bases align to TRBD2. This TCR was sampled from a woman between 18 and 29 years old with type 1 diabetes. The sample consisted of naive CD4+ T cells from blood. CDR3 nucleotides: TGTGCTAGTGGTTCCTCTAGCGGAAAGCAGTTCTTC. It translates to CASGSSSGKQFF.